Following are 9 T cell receptor beta chains from one sample sequenced in a study of patients and donors after allogeneic stem cell transplantation (dated by TCRdb to about 2020). Library prep was done by RT-PCR. The listed sequencing device is NextSeq 550. TCRdb trimmed public reads at Q25 via fastp, called clones via MiXCR and kept in-frame beta chains. Rows are unified per CDR3 protein, each entry keeping the most common DNA and genes. A total of 150,000 to 200,000 distinct CDR3 sequences appear in this sample, 40% to 45% of them only once. The top ten constitute approximately 32% of the sample. Sequenced input: blood, either unsorted or a sorted T cell fraction (not recorded which). The receptor set was obtained from a human donor who was either an allogeneic HSCT recipient or a stem cell or donor lymphocyte infusion donor (not recorded which). It is not recorded whose cells these are; they may come from a transplant donor.

This clonotype occurred a few times. The chain carries TRBV11-2 and TRBJ1-1, with unresolved D. CDR1 and CDR2 (germline): SGHAT, FQNNGV. The CDR3 length is 15 residues. Trimming cost V 4 bases and J 0 bases, with 12 bases left between them. This CDR3 reads CASSSRTSLNTEAFF. CDR3 DNA sequence: TGTGCCAGCAGCTCCAGGACGTCCTTGAACACTGAAGCTTTCTTT.

The chain has TRBV7-9 and TRBJ1-1, with 11 bases aligning to TRBD1. CDR3 length: 16 amino acids. Germline-derived CDR1 and CDR2 are SEHNR and FQNEAQ (reference sequence). J lost 0 bases, V lost 8 bases, and 8 bases had no gene match. The CDR3 nucleotides read TGTGCCAGCGGAAGGACAGGGGGCGCGTTGAACACTGAAGCTTTCTTT. Its protein product is CASGRTGGALNTEAFF.

This clonotype was observed a few times. The chain carries TRBV20-1 and TRBJ1-1; no clear D. V shed 5 bases and J shed 3 bases, with 7 bases lying between them. This CDR3 is 11 amino acids long. Germline CDR1 reads DFQATT; CDR2 reads SNEGSKA (reference sequence). The CDR3 coding sequence is TGCAGTGCTCGGGAGGACACTGAAGCTTTCTTT. Amino acid sequence: CSAREDTEAFF.

CDR3 protein: CAIRSGRPGNTIYF. CDR3 nucleotide sequence: TGTGCCATCCGGAGCGGACGACCTGGAAACACCATATATTTT. The chain uses TRBV2 and TRBJ1-3; D is uncertain. V was clipped by 10 bases and J by 2 bases, with 15 bases between them. Germline CDR1 and CDR2: SNHLY and FYNNEI. This CDR3 contains 14 residues.

This clonotype was counted a few times. This chain links TRBV9 with TRBJ1-1; possibly TRBD1 for D (5 bases). Germline V CDR1 and CDR2: SGDLS, YYNGEE. CDR3 length: 15 amino acids. Trimming stripped 0 bases from V and 0 bases from J, with 9 bases between. CDR3 sequence: CASSVGGLMNTEAFF. CDR3 DNA: TGTGCCAGCAGCGTAGGGGGACTGATGAACACTGAAGCTTTCTTT.

The chain recombines TRBV12-3 or TRBV12-4 with TRBJ2-3; maybe TRBD2 (6 bases). This CDR3 spans 15 amino acids. V shed 2 bases and J shed 3 bases, with 12 bases lying between them. CDR3 residues: CASSLYAGRTDTQYF. DNA of the CDR3: TGTGCCAGCAGTTTATATGCGGGGAGGACAGATACGCAGTATTTT.

The V gene is TRBV5-1, the J gene TRBJ2-7, with 10 bases lining up with TRBD1. The germline V gene has CDR1 SGHRS and CDR2 YFSETQ. The length of the CDR3 is 15 residues. Trimming took 1 base from V and 5 from J; bases not matched to a gene: 6. In nucleotides, the CDR3 is TGCGCCAGCAGCTTGAGCCGGGACAGGGGAAACGAGCAGTACTTC. Translated, it gives CASSLSRDRGNEQYF.

The genes are TRBV4-3 and TRBJ1-6; perhaps TRBD1 as D (5 bases). The CDR3 contains 20 residues. Germline CDR1 LGHNA, CDR2 YSLEER. The V gene lost 0 bases and the J gene lost 0 bases, with 18 bases spanning the gap. CDR3 sequence reads: CASSQDLGGLSSSYNSPLHF. The CDR3, as DNA: TGCGCCAGCAGCCAAGATCTGGGGGGACTGTCAAGCTCCTATAATTCACCCCTCCACTTT.

This chain joins TRBV5-1 and TRBJ2-5, with D possibly TRBD2 on 6 matching bases. Germline CDR1 SGHRS, CDR2 YFSETQ. The V end lost 3 bases, the J end lost 5 bases, and 14 bases lay between the germline ends. This CDR3 comprises 14 residues. CDR3 loop: CASSYSWRAETQYF. Here the CDR3 DNA reads TGCGCCAGCAGCTATAGCTGGAGGGCCGAGACCCAGTACTTC.